Listed below are T cell receptor beta chains from one sample, sequenced in a study of T cell changes during pregnancy in multiple sclerosis. Assay used: immunoSEQ multiplex PCR; TCRdb lists only in-frame clones, some missing. Of just under 80,000 clones in the sample, just over 90% are singletons; the top ten hold approximately 0.7%. The sequences come from peripheral blood, collected in the second trimester of pregnancy. The source is a female donor in good health, enrolled as a control in a pregnancy study. Each CDR3 is given with its conserved first and last residue. Size values are once, few and many counts, or a class for expanded clones, and some rows have none.

V	length	J	size	CDR3
TRBV4-3	15	TRBJ1-4	.	CASSQEGVRNEKLFF
TRBV23-1	16	TRBJ1-3	.	CASSHSGQDSGNTIYF
TRBV2	15	TRBJ1-6	.	CASSQSRQGNSPLHF
TRBV19	15	TRBJ1-5	.	CASTMGQMSNQPQHF
TRBV7-9	18	TRBJ2-1	.	CASSFVGLAGGPVNEQFF
TRBV7-9	13	TRBJ2-5	.	CASSSRGQETQYF
TRBV6-6	13	TRBJ1-5	.	CASSPGVNQPQHF
TRBV7-2	15	TRBJ1-2	.	CASSPRDRAGYGYTF
TRBV4-2	14	TRBJ2-7	.	CASSQLPQGYEQYF
TRBV7-2	17	TRBJ2-6	.	CASSLLGQGAGANVLTF
TRBV11-3	16	TRBJ1-6	.	CASSPGQGSYNSPLHF
TRBV19	13	TRBJ1-4	.	CASREGAAEKLFF
TRBV6-1	15	TRBJ2-3	few	CASSETAGGTDTQYF
TRBV19	14	TRBJ2-1	.	CASSQGGLVNEQFF
TRBV7-9	14	TRBJ2-1	.	CASRTGVGVNEQFF
TRBV6-6	15	TRBJ2-6	.	CASSLRDSGANVLTF
TRBV27	14	TRBJ1-1	.	CASSYRGLNTEAFF
TRBV11-2	17	TRBJ1-4	.	CASSFPGTGGTNEKLFF
TRBV9	17	TRBJ2-1	.	CASSVVVGLQAGNEQFF
TRBV10-1	18	TRBJ1-4	.	CASTPGRDRGLAGEKLFF
TRBV18	15	TRBJ2-5	.	CASSPPTGTLETQYF
TRBV4-3	16	TRBJ1-1	.	CASSHSPPVMNTEAFF
TRBV4-3	13	TRBJ2-2	.	CASSLRVPGELFF
TRBV5-1	15	TRBJ1-1	once	CASSSELRGGTEAFF
TRBV7-2	13	TRBJ2-5	.	CASSLGAGGAQYF
TRBV11-3	16	TRBJ1-1	.	CASSPPSRVSNTEAFF
TRBV11-3	16	TRBJ2-5	.	CASSLGRAGYQETQYF
TRBV5-8	15	TRBJ1-5	.	CASVLPLGVDGPQHF
TRBV14	16	TRBJ1-2	.	CASSQGTGYWNYGYTF
TRBV7-2	19	TRBJ2-1	.	CASSLAYSWRGGFGNEQFF
TRBV4-1	16	TRBJ1-6	.	CASSQSETGGFAPLHF
TRBV4-2	13	TRBJ1-2	once	CASSPSTNYGYTF
TRBV5-5	14	TRBJ2-1	.	CASSFGQAVGEQFF
TRBV2	13	TRBJ2-2	.	CASSEQNTGELFF
TRBV18	11	TRBJ2-7	.	CASSPSLEQYF
TRBV7-2	15	TRBJ2-3	.	CASSLVQGPLDTQYF
TRBV11-3	17	TRBJ2-7	.	CASSPGLAGAFSHEQYF
TRBV6-1	15	TRBJ1-1	.	CASSEGTGWWTEAFF
TRBV4-1	15	TRBJ1-2	.	CASSQGRDRNYGYTF
TRBV21-1	15	TRBJ1-5	.	CASRYEGTSNQPQHF
TRBV5-1	15	TRBJ2-1	.	CASSLELATDNEQFF
TRBV7-3	13	TRBJ2-1	.	CASSWVSGGKQFF
TRBV11-3	14	TRBJ2-1	.	CASSLDSLGGEQFF
TRBV6-5	16	TRBJ2-6	.	CASSSRGGSGANVLTF
TRBV7-2	13	TRBJ1-1	.	CASSLDRNTEAFF
TRBV6-1	15	TRBJ1-2	.	CASRVRDTLNYGYTF
TRBV11-3	16	TRBJ1-3	.	CASSSRTANSGNTIYF
TRBV5-1	15	TRBJ1-3	.	CASSLRTASGNTIYF
TRBV6-1	13	TRBJ2-7	.	CASGMGETYEQYF
TRBV5-6	16	TRBJ1-4	.	CASSTSTGRRSEKLFF
TRBV2	13	TRBJ2-5	.	CASNRGAMETQYF
TRBV30	14	TRBJ2-5	.	CAWSVPGLQETQYF
TRBV6-5	14	TRBJ2-7	.	CASRGTSGGYEQYF